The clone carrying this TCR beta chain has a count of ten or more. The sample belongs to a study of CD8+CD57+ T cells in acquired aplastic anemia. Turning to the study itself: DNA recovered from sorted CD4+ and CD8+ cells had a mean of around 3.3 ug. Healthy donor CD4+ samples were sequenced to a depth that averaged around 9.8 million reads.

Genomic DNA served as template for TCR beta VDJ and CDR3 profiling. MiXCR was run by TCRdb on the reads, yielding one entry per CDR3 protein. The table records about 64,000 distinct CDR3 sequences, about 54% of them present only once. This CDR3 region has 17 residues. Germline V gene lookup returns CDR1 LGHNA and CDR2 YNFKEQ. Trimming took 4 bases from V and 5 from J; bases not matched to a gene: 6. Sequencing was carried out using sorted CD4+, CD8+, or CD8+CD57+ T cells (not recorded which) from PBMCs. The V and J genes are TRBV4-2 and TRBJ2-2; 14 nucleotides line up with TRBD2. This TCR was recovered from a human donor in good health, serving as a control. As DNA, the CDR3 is TGTGCCAGCAGCCCAGGAGGACTAGCGGGAGGAACCGGGGAGCTGTTTTTT. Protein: CASSPGGLAGGTGELFF.